This note documents a single T cell receptor (beta chain) sequence. The target of this receptor is not known. No clone much larger than this one lies a single base away; base qualities are absent. The sample's time point label, decoded: baseline before first vaccination. The treatment or condition label for this specimen denotes: meningococcal conjugate vaccine given as trial control. Vaccinee samples were obtained from the UK trials COV001 and COV002, which included a single-blind randomized controlled phase 2/3 trial of AZD1222 (ChAdOx1 nCoV-19) in healthy adults. For TCRbeta chain sequencing, PBMC samples from trial participants were taken at day 0 and at day 28 after the second dose. The record originates from a study of T cell responses to AZD1222 COVID-19 vaccine (dated by TCRdb to the early 2020s). For the study in its entirety: TCR sequencing was performed for approximately 240 trial participants, of whom approximately 200 were given two doses of AZD1222 and around 25 were given two doses of MenACWY control vaccine. Trial participants were enrolled by age into subgroups of 18-55, 56-69 and 70-plus years, and approximately 150, 30 and 60 TCR-sequenced participants, respectively, were included in these subgroups.

The CDR3 regions of human TCRbeta chains were analyzed by immunosequencing. Per the source publication's procedure: TCRs in the repertoires were compared against a reference library of SARS-CoV-2-specific TCRs that had been generated with the MIRA antigen-specificity platform. Breadth meant the fraction of unique TCRs that were SARS-CoV-2-associated, whereas depth meant the fraction of total T cells that were SARS-CoV-2-associated. Using the MIRA data, each spike-specific TCR was mapped to the spike region that the TCR reacts to and placed in a CD4 or CD8 class. Log10-transformed breadth and depth values were compared by one-way ANOVA with Sidak's multiple comparisons tests. TCRdb retrieved this table from immuneACCESS and kept in-frame rearrangements only. Not all clones are present; in checked studies, unresolved V genes account for under half, and no reason is known for the remainder. V and J calls and clone size are as listed in that table; D and trimming were resolved from the DNA. Within this sample are 120,000 or so clones, with around 89% of them counted one time only. The ten largest account for over 8.5% of the sample.

What the research found in general, with its limitations: After two AZD1222 doses, spike-specific TCR breadth and depth were significantly higher than at day 0 and than in MenACWY recipients. Most participants were white British and females outnumbered males, and the authors suggested that clonal diversity may have been underestimated. Reportedly, almost half of the unique spike-specific TCRs recognized epitopes lying outside the regions that are mutated in the B.1.351 and B.1.1.7 variants. The 56-69-year group was small, and its depth increase did not reach significance, likely because of low power. Vaccine-associated CD4 TCRs spanned the whole spike protein, with dominant responses in regions 160-218 and 743-854. Because no day 14 peak-response samples were available, repertoires were characterized only after the peak T cell response. Conclusions about previously exposed vaccinees were limited because only six AZD1222 recipients were SARS-CoV-2 seropositive at baseline.

Its CDR3 holds 17 amino acids, cysteine through phenylalanine. Of all the DNA, just the CDR3 is kept, 51 bases in frame from base 1. Based on the germline V gene, the CDR1 and CDR2 sequences are SGDLS and YYNGEE. V is cut back by 2 bases and J by 1 base, with 8 bases in the junction unmatched. The source was peripheral blood, collected on day 0 of MenACWY control vaccination. The chain uses TRBV9 and TRBJ1-3, with TRBD1 matching 8 junction bases. The sequence was obtained from an adult in good health. The base sequence is TGTGCCAGCAGCGTTAGACAGGGGATAGGGTCTGGAAACACCATATATTTT. Translated, it gives CASSVRQGIGSGNTIYF. Supplemented by the reference TRBV9 and TRBJ1-3 proteins around the CDR3, the complete variable domain is DSGVTQTPKHLITATGQRVTLRCSPRSGDLSVYWYQQSLDQGLQFLIQYYNGEERAKGNILERFSAQQFPDLHSELNLSSLELGDSALYFCASSVRQGIGSGNTIYFGEGSWLTVV.